This entry lists 5 T cell receptor beta chains sequenced from one sample in a study of cytomegalovirus exposure and HLA in healthy donors. 60 Vbeta and 13 Jbeta primers were used in PCR. The method was immunoSEQ multiplex PCR; TCRdb's version includes in-frame clones alone and lacks a portion of them. Of fewer than 250,000 clones listed, around 80% are singletons. Sequencing was carried out using PBMCs. These receptors all stem from a girl aged 2-9 years in good health and CMV-seronegative.

This clone was recorded a few times. This rearrangement joins TRBV5-1 to TRBJ1-2, with 7 bases matching TRBD1. Per germline, CDR1 SGHRS and CDR2 YFSETQ. J was trimmed by 4 bases and V by 0 bases; bases with no gene match: 3. The CDR3 loop spans 14 amino acids. CDR3 coding DNA: TGCGCCAGCAGCTTGGGGGACAGTTTCTATGGCTACACCTTC. It codes for CASSLGDSFYGYTF. The variable domain in full, completed from reference TRBV5-1 and TRBJ1-2, reads KAGVTQTPRYLIKTRGQQVTLSCSPISGHRSVSWYQQTPGQGLQFLFEYFSETQRNKGNFPGRFSGRQFSNSRSEMNVSTLELGDSALYLCASSLGDSFYGYTFGSGTRLTVV.

V and J are TRBV5-1 and TRBJ2-5; D might be TRBD1 (5 bases). The assigned J gene may be wrong: the sequence end matches TRBJ2-7 better. The CDR3 extends over 13 amino acids. Germline V gene data show CDR1 as SGHRS and CDR2 as YFSETQ. The CDR3 is CASKAGMTYEQYF. The CDR3, as DNA: TGCGCCAGCAAGGCAGGGATGACCTACGAGCAGTACTTC.

The DNA for the CDR3 is TGCGCCAGCAGCCCCCCCACCGGGACAGACACCCCTTATTACACAGATACGCAGTATTTT. Translated, it gives CASSPPTGTDTPYYTDTQYF. The chain has TRBV5-1 and TRBJ2-3; the match to TRBD1 covers 7 bases. The CDR3 consists of 20 residues. V lost 4 bases, J lost 2 bases, and 22 bases stayed unmatched. Per the germline V gene, CDR1 is SGHRS and CDR2 is YFSETQ. Filled out from reference TRBV5-1 and TRBJ2-3, the complete variable domain reads KAGVTQTPRYLIKTRGQQVTLSCSPISGHRSVSWYQQTPGQGLQFLFEYFSETQRNKGNFPGRFSGRQFSNSRSEMNVSTLELGDSALYLCASSPPTGTDTPYYTDTQYFGPGTRLTVL.

This chain joins TRBV5-1 and TRBJ2-5, with 11 bases lining up with TRBD1. Germline lookup yields CDR1 SGHRS and CDR2 YFSETQ. Trimming removed 7 bases from V and 5 bases from J; junction bases left unmatched: 4. The CDR3 sequence is 13 residues long. The CDR3 bases are TGCGCCAGCGGACAGGGGGCGAGGGAGACCCAGTACTTC. It yields the protein CASGQGARETQYF.

The CDR3 region is CASSFRENQPQHF. The CDR3 DNA is TGTGCCAGCAGCTTCCGGGAGAATCAGCCCCAGCATTTT. The chain employs TRBV11-2 and TRBJ1-5; D gene ambiguous. Germline V CDR1 and CDR2: SGHAT, FQNNGV. CDR3 length: 13 amino acids. V lost 3 bases and J 4 bases, leaving 7 bases between the germline ends.